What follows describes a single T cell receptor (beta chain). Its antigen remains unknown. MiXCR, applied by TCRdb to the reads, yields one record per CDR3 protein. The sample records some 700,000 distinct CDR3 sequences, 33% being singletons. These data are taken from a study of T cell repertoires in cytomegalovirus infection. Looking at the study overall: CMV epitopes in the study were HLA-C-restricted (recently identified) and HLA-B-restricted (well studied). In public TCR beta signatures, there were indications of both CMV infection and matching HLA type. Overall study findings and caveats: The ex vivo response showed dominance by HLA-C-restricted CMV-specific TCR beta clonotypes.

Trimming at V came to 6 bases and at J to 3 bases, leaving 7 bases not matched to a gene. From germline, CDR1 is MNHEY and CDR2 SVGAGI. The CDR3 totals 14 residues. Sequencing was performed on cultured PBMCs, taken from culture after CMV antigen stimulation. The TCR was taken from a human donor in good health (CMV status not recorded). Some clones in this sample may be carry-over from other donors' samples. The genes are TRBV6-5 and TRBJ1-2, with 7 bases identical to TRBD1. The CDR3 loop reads CASSNRGGYYGYTF. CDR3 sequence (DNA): TGTGCCAGCAGCAACAGGGGCGGCTACTATGGCTACACCTTC.